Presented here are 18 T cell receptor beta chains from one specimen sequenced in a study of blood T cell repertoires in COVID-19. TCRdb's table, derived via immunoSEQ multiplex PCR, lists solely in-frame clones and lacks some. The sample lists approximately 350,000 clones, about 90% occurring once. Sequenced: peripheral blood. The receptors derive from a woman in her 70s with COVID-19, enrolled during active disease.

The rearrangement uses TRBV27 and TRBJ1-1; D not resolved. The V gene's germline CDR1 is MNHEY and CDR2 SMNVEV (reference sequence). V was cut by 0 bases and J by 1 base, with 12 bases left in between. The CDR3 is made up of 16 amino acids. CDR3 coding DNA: TGTGCCAGCAGTTTATCGATGGTCGGTCCGAACACTGAAGCTTTCTTT. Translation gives CASSLSMVGPNTEAFF.

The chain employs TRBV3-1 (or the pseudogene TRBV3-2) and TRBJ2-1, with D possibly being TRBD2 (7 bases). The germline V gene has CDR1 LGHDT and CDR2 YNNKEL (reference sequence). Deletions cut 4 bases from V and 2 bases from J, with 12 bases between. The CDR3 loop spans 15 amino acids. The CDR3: CASSLTGGPYNEQFF. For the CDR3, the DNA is TGTGCCAGCAGCCTCACGGGGGGCCCCTACAATGAGCAGTTCTTC.

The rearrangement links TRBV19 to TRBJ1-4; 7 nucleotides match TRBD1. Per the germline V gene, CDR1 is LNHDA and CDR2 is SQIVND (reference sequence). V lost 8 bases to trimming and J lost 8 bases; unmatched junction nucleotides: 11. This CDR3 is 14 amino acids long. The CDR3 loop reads CASRAPTGYEKLFF. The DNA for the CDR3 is TGTGCCAGTCGAGCCCCGACAGGGTACGAAAAACTGTTTTTT.

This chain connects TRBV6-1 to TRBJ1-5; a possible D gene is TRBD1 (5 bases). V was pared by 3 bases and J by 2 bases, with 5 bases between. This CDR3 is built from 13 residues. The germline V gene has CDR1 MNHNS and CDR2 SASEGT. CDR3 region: CASSDRGNQPQHF. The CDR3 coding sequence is TGTGCCAGCAGTGACAGGGGCAATCAGCCCCAGCATTTT.

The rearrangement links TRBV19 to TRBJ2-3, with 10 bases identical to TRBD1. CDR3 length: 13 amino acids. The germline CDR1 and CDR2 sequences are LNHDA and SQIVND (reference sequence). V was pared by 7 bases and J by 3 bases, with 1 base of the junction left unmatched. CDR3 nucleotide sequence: TGTGCCAGTATGGGACAGGGGACAGATACGCAGTATTTT. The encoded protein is CASMGQGTDTQYF.

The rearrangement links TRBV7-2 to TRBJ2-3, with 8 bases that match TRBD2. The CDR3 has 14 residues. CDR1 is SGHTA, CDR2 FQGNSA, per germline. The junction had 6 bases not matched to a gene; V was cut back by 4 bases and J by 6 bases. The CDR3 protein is CASSSLGGADTQYF. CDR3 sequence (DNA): TGTGCCAGCAGCTCCCTCGGGGGGGCGGATACGCAGTATTTT.

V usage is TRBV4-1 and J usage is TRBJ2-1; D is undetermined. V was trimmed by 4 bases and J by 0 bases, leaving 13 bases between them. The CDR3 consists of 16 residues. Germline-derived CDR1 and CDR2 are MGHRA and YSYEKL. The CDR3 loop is CASSPIDMSSYNEQFF. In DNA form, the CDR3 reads TGCGCCAGCAGCCCTATAGATATGAGCTCCTACAATGAGCAGTTCTTC.

DNA for the CDR3: TGTGCCAGCAGCCCCAGGTGGGGACGGGGGGCTTCCCCGATCGTGAATGAGCAGTTCTTC. It yields the protein CASSPRWGRGASPIVNEQFF. The genes are TRBV9 and TRBJ2-1; TRBD2 might be the D (7 bases). The CDR3 spans 20 residues. The germline gives CDR1 SGDLS, CDR2 YYNGEE. The germline V and J ends were trimmed by 4 bases and 7 bases, with 33 bases remaining between them.

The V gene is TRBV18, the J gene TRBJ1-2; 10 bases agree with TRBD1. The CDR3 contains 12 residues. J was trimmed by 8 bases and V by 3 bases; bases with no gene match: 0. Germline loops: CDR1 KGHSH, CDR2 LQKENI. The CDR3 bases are TGTGCCAGCTCACCGGGACAGGGGGGCTACACCTTC. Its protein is CASSPGQGGYTF.

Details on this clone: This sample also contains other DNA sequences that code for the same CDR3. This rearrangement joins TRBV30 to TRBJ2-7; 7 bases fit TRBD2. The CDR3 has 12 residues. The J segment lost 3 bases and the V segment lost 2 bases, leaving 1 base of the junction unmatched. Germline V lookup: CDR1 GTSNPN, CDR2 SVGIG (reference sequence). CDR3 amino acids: CAWSRGGYEQYF. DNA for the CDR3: TGTGCCTGGAGTCGCGGGGGCTACGAGCAGTACTTC.

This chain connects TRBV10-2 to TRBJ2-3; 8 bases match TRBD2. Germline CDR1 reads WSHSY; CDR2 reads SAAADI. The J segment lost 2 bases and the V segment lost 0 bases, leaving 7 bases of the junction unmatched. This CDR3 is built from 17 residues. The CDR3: CASSESITGGFTDTQYF. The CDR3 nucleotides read TGCGCCAGCAGTGAGTCGATCACGGGGGGGTTCACAGATACGCAGTATTTT.

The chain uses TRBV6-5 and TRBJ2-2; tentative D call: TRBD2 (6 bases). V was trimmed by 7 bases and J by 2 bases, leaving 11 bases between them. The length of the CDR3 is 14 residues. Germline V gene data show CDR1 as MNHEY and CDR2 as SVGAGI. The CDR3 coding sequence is TGTGCCAGCACCGCGGGGAGAAACACCGGGGAGCTGTTTTTT. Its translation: CASTAGRNTGELFF.

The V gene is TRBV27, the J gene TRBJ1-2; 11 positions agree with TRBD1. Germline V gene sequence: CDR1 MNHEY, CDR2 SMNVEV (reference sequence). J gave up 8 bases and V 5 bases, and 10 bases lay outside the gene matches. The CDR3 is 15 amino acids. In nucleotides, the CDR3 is TGTGCCAGCAGTCCCCGGACAGGGGGCGCGGTAGGCTACACCTTC. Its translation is CASSPRTGGAVGYTF.

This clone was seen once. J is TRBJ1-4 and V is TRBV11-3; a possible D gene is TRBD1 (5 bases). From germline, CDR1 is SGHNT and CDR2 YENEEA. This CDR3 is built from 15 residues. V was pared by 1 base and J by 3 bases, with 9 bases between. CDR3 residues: CASSLAGAPNEKLFF. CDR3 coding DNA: TGTGCCAGCAGCTTAGCTGGGGCACCTAATGAAAAACTGTTTTTT.

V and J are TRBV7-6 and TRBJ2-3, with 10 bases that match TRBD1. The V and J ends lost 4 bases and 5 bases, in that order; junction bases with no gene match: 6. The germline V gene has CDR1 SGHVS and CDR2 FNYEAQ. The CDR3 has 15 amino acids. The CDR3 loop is CASSSGTGEGDTQYF. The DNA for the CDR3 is TGTGCCAGCAGCTCCGGGACAGGGGAGGGAGATACGCAGTATTTT. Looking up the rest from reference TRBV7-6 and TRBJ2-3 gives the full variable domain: GAGVSQSPRYKVTKRGQDVALRCDPISGHVSLYWYRQALGQGPEFLTYFNYEAQQDKSGLPNDRFSAERPEGSISTLTIQRTEQRDSAMYRCASSSGTGEGDTQYFGPGTRLTVL.

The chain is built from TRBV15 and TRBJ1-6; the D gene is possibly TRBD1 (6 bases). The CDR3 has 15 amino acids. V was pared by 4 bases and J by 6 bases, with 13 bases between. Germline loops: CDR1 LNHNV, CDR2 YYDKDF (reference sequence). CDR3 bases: TGTGCCACCAGCACCAGGACAGCAGTTAATTCACCCCTCCACTTT. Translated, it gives CATSTRTAVNSPLHF. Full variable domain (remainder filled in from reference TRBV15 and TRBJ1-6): DAMVIQNPRYQVTQFGKPVTLSCSQTLNHNVMYWYQQKSSQAPKLLFHYYDKDFNNEADTPDNFQSRRPNTSFCFLDIRSPGLGDTAMYLCATSTRTAVNSPLHFGNGTRLTVT.

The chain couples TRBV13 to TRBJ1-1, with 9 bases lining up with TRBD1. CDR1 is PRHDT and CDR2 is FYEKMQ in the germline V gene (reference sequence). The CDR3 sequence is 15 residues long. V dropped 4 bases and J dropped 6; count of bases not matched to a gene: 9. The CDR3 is CASSSSQGAYPEAFF. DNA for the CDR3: TGTGCCAGCAGCTCCTCACAGGGGGCGTACCCTGAAGCTTTCTTT. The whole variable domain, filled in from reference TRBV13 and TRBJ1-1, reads AAGVIQSPRHLIKEKRETATLKCYPIPRHDTVYWYQQGPGQDPQFLISFYEKMQSDKGSIPDRFSAQQFSDYHSELNMSSLELGDSALYFCASSSSQGAYPEAFFGQGTRLTVV.

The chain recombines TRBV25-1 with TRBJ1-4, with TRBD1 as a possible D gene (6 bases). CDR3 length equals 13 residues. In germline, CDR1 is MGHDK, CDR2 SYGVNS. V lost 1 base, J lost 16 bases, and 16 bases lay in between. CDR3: CASSESGTLVPFF. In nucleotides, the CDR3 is TGTGCCAGCAGTGAATCGGGGACACTAGTACCGTTTTTT.